This T cell receptor (beta chain) came from a study of cytomegalovirus exposure and HLA in healthy donors. This PCR relied on a set of 60 Vbeta primers and 13 Jbeta primers. Assay used: immunoSEQ multiplex PCR; TCRdb lists only in-frame clones, some missing. This table holds about 60,000 clones. The germline V gene encodes CDR1 SGHRS and CDR2 YFSETQ. J gave up 5 bases and V 4 bases, and 9 bases lay outside the gene matches. This CDR3 spans 16 amino acids. The genes are TRBV5-1 and TRBJ2-5, with 12 bases fitting TRBD2. The sample was PBMCs. The receptor's source is a woman younger than 30 in good health and CMV-seronegative. CDR3 protein: CASSLLAGGPGETQYF. The CDR3 DNA reads TGCGCCAGCAGCCTCCTAGCGGGGGGGCCCGGGGAGACCCAGTACTTC.